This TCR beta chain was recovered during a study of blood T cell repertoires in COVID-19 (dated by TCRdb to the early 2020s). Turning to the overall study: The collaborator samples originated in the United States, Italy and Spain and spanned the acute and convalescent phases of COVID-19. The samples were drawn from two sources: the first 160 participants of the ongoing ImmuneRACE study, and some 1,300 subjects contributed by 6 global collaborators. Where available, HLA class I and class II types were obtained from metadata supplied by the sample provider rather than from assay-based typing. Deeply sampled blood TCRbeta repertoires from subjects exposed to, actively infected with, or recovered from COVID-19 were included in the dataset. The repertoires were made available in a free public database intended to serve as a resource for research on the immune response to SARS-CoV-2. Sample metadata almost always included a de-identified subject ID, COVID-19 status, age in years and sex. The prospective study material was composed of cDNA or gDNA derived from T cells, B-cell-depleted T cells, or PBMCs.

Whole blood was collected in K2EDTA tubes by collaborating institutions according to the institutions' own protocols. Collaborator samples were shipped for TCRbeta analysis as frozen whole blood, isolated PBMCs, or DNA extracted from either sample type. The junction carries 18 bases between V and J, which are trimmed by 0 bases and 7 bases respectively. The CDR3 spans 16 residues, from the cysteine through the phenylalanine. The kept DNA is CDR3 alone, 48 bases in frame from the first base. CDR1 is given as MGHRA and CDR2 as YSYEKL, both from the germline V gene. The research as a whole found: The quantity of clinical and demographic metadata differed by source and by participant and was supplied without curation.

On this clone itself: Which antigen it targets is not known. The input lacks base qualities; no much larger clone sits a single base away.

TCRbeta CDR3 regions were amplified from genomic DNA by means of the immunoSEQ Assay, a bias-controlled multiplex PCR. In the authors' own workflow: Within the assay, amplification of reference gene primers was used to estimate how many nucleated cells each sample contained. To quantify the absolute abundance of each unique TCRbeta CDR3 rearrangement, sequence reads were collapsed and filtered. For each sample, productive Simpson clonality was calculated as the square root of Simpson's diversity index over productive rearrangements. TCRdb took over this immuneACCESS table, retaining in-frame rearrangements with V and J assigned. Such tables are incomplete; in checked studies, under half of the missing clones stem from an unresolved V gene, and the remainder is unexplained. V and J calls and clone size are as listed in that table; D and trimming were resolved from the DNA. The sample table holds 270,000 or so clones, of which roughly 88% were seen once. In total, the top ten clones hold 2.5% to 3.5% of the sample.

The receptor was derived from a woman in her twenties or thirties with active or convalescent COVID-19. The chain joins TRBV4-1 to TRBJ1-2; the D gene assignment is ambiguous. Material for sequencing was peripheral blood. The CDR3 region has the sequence CASSQESVGGRAGYTF. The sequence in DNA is TGCGCCAGCAGCCAAGAGTCCGTCGGAGGGAGGGCTGGCTACACCTTC.